This T cell receptor beta chain was obtained from a study of OX40 agonist ivuxolimab in advanced cancers. Autoimmune disease history or systemic immunosuppression disqualified patients. Per the germline V gene, CDR1 is SNHLY and CDR2 is FYNNEI. The CDR3 length is 15 residues. The V end was cut by 1 base, the J end by 6 bases, with 15 bases between. This table comes from immunoSEQ multiplex PCR, and its TCRdb copy is limited to in-frame clones, with some not included. The repertoire includes about 5,600 clones, 70% to 75% of them detected once, and around 65% sits in the top ten. This clonotype was obtained from an adult with an advanced solid tumor such as melanoma, head and neck, liver or kidney cancer. The V call is TRBV2, the J call TRBJ1-2, with a tentative D call TRBD1 (6 bases). The sample was CD4+ or CD8+ T cells sorted from blood, taken in a trial of the OX40 agonist ivuxolimab. CDR3 loop: CASSEGGGRGDGYTF. The CDR3 DNA reads as TGTGCCAGCAGTGAAGGCGGGGGCAGGGGTGATGGCTACACCTTC.